This T cell receptor (beta chain) comes out of a study of blood T cell repertoires in COVID-19. Across the whole study: From T cells, B-cell-depleted T cells, or PBMCs came the material, which was cDNA or gDNA.

In the original analysis: Amplifying reference gene primers gave estimates of nucleated cell counts. Measured with immunoSEQ multiplex PCR; TCRdb has only the in-frame clones, and not every one. V and J calls plus clone size are reproduced from that table; the DNA served to infer D and trimming. This repertoire shows roughly 34,000 clones, approximately 88% found once; its top ten account for around 15%. This CDR3 has 13 residues. CDR1 and CDR2 (germline): LGHDT, YNNKEL (reference sequence). V shed 1 base and J shed 6 bases, with 7 bases lying between them. The rearrangement uses TRBV3-1 (or the pseudogene TRBV3-2) and TRBJ2-1; no firm D call. Sequenced material: peripheral blood. This receptor was taken from a man aged 55 to 69 with active COVID-19. DNA for the CDR3: TGTGCCAGCAGCCAAGGGTTCGGCAATGAGCAGTTCTTC. Protein sequence: CASSQGFGNEQFF.